This T cell receptor (beta chain) was profiled in a study of read filtering for tumor transcriptome and immune sequencing. At the level of the study: Patients were 17 male and 13 to 15 female, mean age 65.9 years, range roughly 47 to 85. Revised staging placed 8 patients in R-ISS I, 15 to 20 in II, roughly 7 in III. Overall study findings and caveats: This fraction held mixed bone marrow immune cells after CD138-negative sorting. RNA-seq captured clonotypes less deeply and reliably than IR-seq.

Molecular barcoded adaptors covering alpha/delta and beta/gamma chains were used on approximately 440 ng RNA. TCRdb re-called the reads through MiXCR, storing one row per CDR3 protein. The sample contains 48,000 or so distinct CDR3 sequences, approximately 19% of which appear only once. This clonotype came up many times. The antigen remains unidentified. The CDR3 has 16 amino acids. CDR1 and CDR2 from the germline V gene are SGHDT and YYEEEE. V dropped 6 bases and J dropped 5; count of bases not matched to a gene: 9. Sequencing was performed on a population of CD138-negative cells sorted from bone marrow. The V gene is TRBV5-6, the J gene TRBJ1-5, with 12 positions matching TRBD1. This sequence was found in a donor at least 40 years old with multiple myeloma. CDR3 region: CASTSLGQGADQPQHF. As DNA, the CDR3 is TGTGCCAGCACCTCTTTGGGACAGGGGGCGGATCAGCCCCAGCATTTT.